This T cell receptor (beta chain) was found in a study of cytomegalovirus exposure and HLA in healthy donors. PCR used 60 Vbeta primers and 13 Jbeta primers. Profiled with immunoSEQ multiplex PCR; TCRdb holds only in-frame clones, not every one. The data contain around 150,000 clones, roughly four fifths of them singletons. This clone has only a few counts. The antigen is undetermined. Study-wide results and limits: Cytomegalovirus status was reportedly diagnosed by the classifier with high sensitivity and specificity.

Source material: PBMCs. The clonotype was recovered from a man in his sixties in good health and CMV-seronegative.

The CDR3 coding sequence is TGTGCCAGCAGTTCGGCCGGGACAGGGAATCAGCCCCAGCATTTT. Its protein is CASSSAGTGNQPQHF. The chain carries TRBV6-5 and TRBJ1-5; the match to TRBD1 covers 9 bases. This CDR3 has 15 residues. V lost 4 bases and J lost 4; bases outside the gene matches: 5. From germline, CDR1 is MNHEY and CDR2 SVGAGI.